One sample yielded the 11 T cell receptor beta chains listed below, sequenced in a study of blood T cell repertoires in COVID-19 (TCRdb year 2020). The library was built by means of the immunoSEQ multiplex PCR assay. TCRdb carries this immuneACCESS record with in-frame sequences only. Its versions omit some clonotypes, under half of them owing to an unresolved V gene in the studies checked, with the rest unexplained. The sample table holds around 250,000 clones, of which roughly nine tenths were seen once. The top ten clones comprise 1% to 1.5% of the sample. The source material was PBMCs or T cells enriched from blood (not recorded which). The receptors derive from a human donor in a cohort exposed to, infected with or recovered from COVID-19 (not recorded which). The donor label of this sample is uncertain.

The V gene is TRBV19, the J gene TRBJ1-4; no clear D. This CDR3 spans 14 amino acids. The germline gives CDR1 LNHDA, CDR2 SQIVND (reference sequence). The germline V and J ends were trimmed by 7 bases and 5 bases, with 14 bases remaining between them. The CDR3 loop is CASKGGQDNEKLFF. The CDR3 DNA is TGTGCCAGTAAAGGAGGGCAGGACAATGAAAAACTGTTTTTT.

This rearrangement joins TRBV19 to TRBJ1-2; weak D call: TRBD1 (5 bases). V gave up 3 bases and J gave up 6 bases, with 14 bases separating them. Germline lookup yields CDR1 LNHDA and CDR2 SQIVND (reference sequence). The length of the CDR3 is 14 residues. CDR3 in DNA: TGTGCCAGTAGTATTCGATCCAGGGCGGATGGCTACACCTTC. Translating it yields CASSIRSRADGYTF. Full variable domain (remainder filled in from reference TRBV19 and TRBJ1-2): DGGITQSPKYLFRKEGQNVTLSCEQNLNHDAMYWYRQDPGQGLRLIYYSQIVNDFQKGDIAEGYSVSREKKESFPLTVTSAQKNPTAFYLCASSIRSRADGYTFGSGTRLTVV.

The table lists this clone with a few counts. V gene TRBV2 combines with J gene TRBJ1-4; no clear D gene. The CDR3 runs 15 residues. Between the trimmed V and J ends, which lost 1 base and 5 bases, there was a span of 11 bases. The germline CDR1 and CDR2 sequences are SNHLY and FYNNEI. The CDR3 sequence: CASSEGYSVNEKLFF. CDR3 DNA: TGTGCCAGCAGTGAAGGGTATAGTGTGAATGAAAAACTGTTTTTT.

The V gene is TRBV7-3, the J gene TRBJ2-3; maybe TRBD2 (5 bases). V was pared by 7 bases and J by 9 bases, with 17 bases between. CDR1 SGHTA and CDR2 FQGTGA come from the germline V gene. This CDR3 spans 13 amino acids. The CDR3: CASTVAEGGTQYF. The CDR3, as DNA: TGTGCCAGCACAGTGGCTGAGGGTGGAACGCAGTATTTT.

The chain combines TRBV28 with TRBJ2-5; D is unresolved. Trimming took off 5 bases at V and 4 bases at J, with 23 bases between the two ends. The CDR3 spans 17 residues. Germline assignment: CDR1 MDHEN and CDR2 SYDVKM. CDR3: CASSPFDRLVASETQYF. Here the CDR3 DNA reads TGTGCCAGCAGTCCCTTCGACCGTCTAGTGGCCTCAGAGACCCAGTACTTC.

The chain joins TRBV30 to TRBJ2-7; D gene unclear. CDR1 is GTSNPN, CDR2 SVGIG, per germline (reference sequence). The CDR3 loop spans 15 amino acids. Trimming pared 2 bases from V and 0 bases from J, leaving 14 bases between. CDR3 coding DNA: TGTGCCTGGAGTTTGTTCCCAGGTGACTCCTACGAGCAGTACTTC. It encodes CAWSLFPGDSYEQYF.

CDR3 DNA sequence: TGTGCCAGCACCAGAGACAGTTATGGCTACACCTTC. This gives the protein CASTRDSYGYTF. This chain links TRBV28 with TRBJ1-2, with D possibly matching TRBD1 (5 bases). Germline values: CDR1 MDHEN, CDR2 SYDVKM. V was pared by 7 bases and J by 5 bases, with 11 bases between. The CDR3 sequence is 12 residues long.

This clone appeared a few times. The chain joins TRBV25-1 to TRBJ2-2; D is unclear. The CDR3 has 16 residues. Germline V lookup: CDR1 MGHDK, CDR2 SYGVNS. Trimming cost V 1 base and J 6 bases, with 15 bases left between them. CDR3 nucleotides: TGTGCCAGCAGTGAATGGGCGACAACGATGCCCGGGGAGCTGTTTTTT. Translation: CASSEWATTMPGELFF.

The chain links TRBV7-2 to TRBJ2-7, with 7 bases aligning to TRBD1. Losses at the gene ends were 5 bases for V and 3 bases for J; bases not matched to a gene: 1. This CDR3 has 12 amino acids. Germline V gene sequence: CDR1 SGHTA, CDR2 FQGNSA. In DNA, the CDR3 is TGTGCCAGCAGCGGGGACAGCTACGAGCAGTACTTC. Translating it yields CASSGDSYEQYF.

In DNA form, the CDR3 reads TGTGCCAGCAGCACCCGGGCCCTGGGGCACTATGGCTACACCTTC. The encoded protein is CASSTRALGHYGYTF. The gene calls are TRBV5-4 and TRBJ1-2, with a possible D match to TRBD1 (5 bases). Germline V CDR1 and CDR2: SGHNT, YYREEE (reference sequence). The CDR3 spans 15 residues. V was trimmed by 4 bases and J by 3 bases, leaving 16 bases between them.

This clone has just one count. The chain links TRBV7-9 to TRBJ2-5; 7 bases are a match to TRBD1. Germline values: CDR1 SEHNR, CDR2 FQNEAQ (reference sequence). This CDR3 comprises 14 residues. Trimming cost V 4 bases and J 2 bases; bases outside gene matches: 4. The CDR3 DNA follows: TGTGCCAGCAGCTCGACAGGGCTACAAGAGACCCAGTACTTC. Residues: CASSSTGLQETQYF.